This entry describes one TCR beta chain. The antigen remains undetermined. This record belongs to a study of T cell repertoires in cytomegalovirus infection. V lost 5 bases and J lost 0; bases outside the gene matches: 10. The CDR3 sequence is 17 residues long. CDR1 and CDR2 from the germline V gene are SGHVS and FQNEAQ. TCRdb itself ran the reads through MiXCR, one entry per CDR3 protein. The sample consists of some 120,000 distinct CDR3 sequences, around 32% of them appearing once. This TCR derives from a human donor in good health (CMV status not recorded). Some clones in this sample may be carry-over from other donors' samples. This specimen consisted of CD8+ T cells from cultured PBMCs, obtained from culture after CMV antigen stimulation. V gene TRBV7-8 combines with J gene TRBJ1-3; 7 bases map to TRBD1. The CDR3 nucleotides are TGTGCCAGCAGCCTTCGGACAGGTTCCTACTCTGGAAACACCATATATTTT. It translates to CASSLRTGSYSGNTIYF.